The sequence of this TCR beta chain was determined in a study of shared clonotypes between healthy human individuals (dated by TCRdb to 2020 to 2021). Broadly, across the study: A few men and a couple of women, aged 18 to 49 years, made up the cohort. For each donor, three plates each were used for CD4 naive and CD4 memory, two plates were used for CD8 naive, and one plate was used for CD8 memory. To estimate repertoire size and how much clonotypes are shared between individuals, the study performed deep sequencing of blood TCR repertoires from a few healthy adults. To increase sequencing depth and limit assay-specific biases, TCR repertoire library preparation and sequencing were carried out by different laboratories using diverse techniques. Each donor's leukapheresis produced roughly between roughly 0.85 and 10 billion PBMCs. The paper's findings and limits, for the study overall: Naive subsets generally had larger estimated clonotype richness than memory subsets did. Based on pairwise subsampling, the degree of clonotype sharing among donors was expected to be affected by sequencing depth. Higher generation probabilities were observed for clonotypes shared by all four sorted-subset donors than for non-shared clonotypes. Sharing across several donors was observed for approximately 5% of naive CD4, less than 4% of naive CD8, about 2.5% of memory CD4, and around 0.4% of memory CD8 clonotypes. Even with the large sequencing depth, rarefaction of the sorted-subset datasets indicated that sequencing was incomplete. The small number of donors limited the genetic and exposure-history diversity represented. Sampling was limited to blood, and TCR repertoires in tissue likely differ from TCR repertoires in blood.

About this clone: Its recognized antigen is unknown. The input lacks base qualities; no much larger clone sits a single base away.

Using the deep immunoSEQ assay, TCR CDR3 regions were amplified from genomic DNA by multiplex PCR. Extracted genomic DNA from each cell subset was distributed evenly across all wells of several immunoSEQ 96-well plates, and each plate was treated as a replicate. For sorted subsets, 200 to 250 ng of genomic DNA, equivalent to some 33,000 T cell genomes, went into each replicate PCR. The purified libraries were quantified using a Qubit 3.0 fluorometer, sized with a Bioanalyzer 2100, and then quantified again using the KAPA Library Quantification kit. Every immunoSEQ 96-well plate was sequenced on a separate single-read 150-cycle Illumina NextSeq 550 flow cell. Per the source publication's procedure: Because the immunoSEQ output included only junctional sequences and no quality scores, the filtering could not be the same as the filtering used for full-length reads. Sequences were annotated with PyIR, a Python wrapper for IgBLAST v1.9, using IMGT germline references to assign V/J genes and CDR3. Reads were removed for weak V/J assignments (E-value above 1e-6), missing CDR3, stop codons, out-of-frame junctions, or ambiguous translated residues. V3J clonotypes were defined by identical inferred V gene, J gene, and CDR3 amino acid sequence. The percentage overlap between two repertoires was calculated by dividing the number of shared unique clonotypes by the size of the smaller repertoire. Three approaches were used to assess repertoire richness: RTK rarefaction, the Chao1 estimator, and Recon v2.1 estimates of unobserved clonotypes. Generation probabilities for all TCRbeta clonotypes obtained by the gDNA method from several donors were computed using OLGA. Held by TCRdb, this immuneACCESS table contains in-frame sequences only and omits some clones. Under half of the omission traces to an unresolved V gene where checked; the cause of the rest is unknown. The V and J calls and clone size were taken over from that table, and D and trimming were inferred from the DNA. The sample table shows around 2.5 million clones, and approximately 93% are seen once. The ten biggest clones cover 0.35% to 0.45% of the sample.

The donors were healthy, HIV-negative adults with no recently reported acute infections or vaccinations. Every donor was a Caucasian adult residing in Nashville, Tennessee, USA. CD4+ T cells were enriched by magnetic negative selection, after which naive cells were positively selected on CD45RA and the negative fraction was taken as the memory subset. Blood was collected by leukapheresis, and PBMCs were isolated by Ficoll-Histopaque density gradient centrifugation and then cryopreserved in liquid nitrogen vapor phase. Purity and quantity of every magnetically sorted T cell population were checked by analytical flow cytometry. From each sorted fraction, genomic DNA was isolated and quantified by UV absorbance on a Nanodrop 2000c. CDR1 and CDR2 are drawn from the germline V gene (reference sequence): LNHDA, SQIVND. From the cysteine up to the phenylalanine, the CDR3 has a length of 17 residues. The retained sequence is limited to the CDR3, 51 bases, with the frame set at the first base. V gives up 1 base and J gives up 7 bases, and the segment between their germline ends measures 20 bases.

The origin of this receptor is a man between 18 and 29 years old in good health. Some clones in this sample may be carry-over from other donors' samples. The sequencing input was naive CD4+ T cells from PBMCs. Sample cell subset or site, as interpreted from the label and publication: CD45RA+ positively selected. The rearranged segments are TRBV19 and TRBJ2-1; tentative D gene TRBD1, with 6 bases matching. The DNA sequence is TGTGCCAGTAGTATAGCCCGAGGGGGTAATGTCCGGAATGAGCAGTTCTTC. The resulting protein is CASSIARGGNVRNEQFF.